This T cell receptor beta chain was sequenced in a study of blood T cell repertoires in COVID-19 (dated by TCRdb to about 2020). Some background on the complete study: Samples covering the acute and convalescent phases of COVID-19 were provided by collaborators in the United States, Italy and Spain. The sample metadata nearly always contained a de-identified subject ID, COVID-19 status, age in years and sex. Where HLA class I and class II types were available, the types were taken from metadata supplied by the sample provider, not from assay-based typing. The prospective study material was composed of cDNA or gDNA derived from T cells, B-cell-depleted T cells, or PBMCs. Samples were obtained from the ongoing ImmuneRACE study (first 160 participants) and from about 1,300 subjects provided by 6 global collaborators. The repertoires were released in a freely available public database intended as a resource for research on the immune response to SARS-CoV-2. Subjects who had been exposed to COVID-19, were actively infected with it, or had recovered from it provided the deeply sampled blood TCRbeta repertoires that made up the dataset. General findings and caveats noted by the study authors: The quantity of clinical and demographic metadata differed by source and by participant and was supplied without curation.

TCRbeta CDR3 regions were amplified from genomic DNA by means of the immunoSEQ Assay, a bias-controlled multiplex PCR. As for the original processing: Nucleated cell counts per sample were estimated from amplification of reference gene primers within the assay. Sequence reads were collapsed and filtered to measure the absolute abundance of every unique TCRbeta CDR3 rearrangement. For each sample, productive Simpson clonality was calculated as the square root of Simpson's diversity index over productive rearrangements. TCRdb limited this immuneACCESS table to in-frame rearrangements with V and J called. A share of clones is missing; checked studies link under half to unresolved V genes, and the rest is unexplained. D and trimming come from the DNA, and the V and J calls and clone size come from that table. Here the sample has 200,000 to 250,000 clones; around 82% occur a single time. The biggest ten clones account for approximately 4.5% of the sample.

Clipping removes 5 bases from V and 6 bases from J, with 0 as the unmatched junction base count. As encoded in the germline V gene (reference sequence), CDR1 is MNHEY while CDR2 is SMNVEV. The CDR3, cysteine through phenylalanine, is 11 amino acids long. CDR3 DNA only is kept here, 33 bases in frame from base 1. Turning to this clone: It lacks a known antigen. No base-level quality is on record; no much larger clone is a single base apart.

Collaborating institutions collected whole blood in K2EDTA tubes following their own protocols. For TCRbeta analysis, collaborators shipped samples in one of three forms: frozen whole blood, isolated PBMCs, or DNA extracted from either of those sample types. The chain employs TRBV27 and TRBJ2-7, with TRBD1 matching 8 junction bases. The specimen was peripheral blood. The sequence came from a woman in her 70s with acute or convalescent COVID-19. CDR3 protein: CASSDRGEQYF. The DNA reads as follows: TGTGCCAGCAGTGACAGGGGCGAGCAGTACTTC.